The T cell receptor (beta chain) under discussion was sequenced for a study of pediatric ulcerative colitis. Whole-study results and caveats: Acute severe colitis showed lower rectal diversity from clonal expansions.

Germline V gene lookup returns CDR1 MRHNA and CDR2 SNTAGT. V lost 6 bases, J lost 5 bases, and 8 bases lay in between. The CDR3 is made up of 12 amino acids. Generated by immunoSEQ multiplex PCR, the TCRdb table keeps only in-frame clones and is missing some. The sample yields about 60,000 clones, 85% to 90% seen once. Of note for this clone: The antigen remains unidentified.

This clonotype originated in a boy aged 5-17 years who was a control in a study of pediatric ulcerative colitis. The J gene is TRBJ2-1, the V gene TRBV6-4; D perhaps matches TRBD1 (5 bases). Sequencing was done on a sample of blood. The CDR3 loop is CASSQGDNEQFF. CDR3 DNA sequence: TGTGCCAGCAGCCAAGGGGACAATGAGCAGTTCTTC.